This T cell receptor beta chain was observed in a study of blood T cells in healthy people across ages. Staff drew 9 to 10 milliliters of peripheral blood from each donor. Notes on the study in general: More naive CD4+ cells and higher diversity were found in long-lived than in aged donors. Observed TCR beta diversity per million T cells went down as age went up. This fall followed a roughly linear course with age. Naive T cell percentage and TCR beta diversity correlated strongly.

V gave up 3 bases and J gave up 4 bases, with 10 bases separating them. Germline V gives CDR1 SQVTM, CDR2 ANQGSEA. The length of the CDR3 is 13 residues. This clonotype appeared many times. Its specificity is unknown. Together with a sample-barcoded 5' primer, a J-beta primer mix was included in a second PCR lasting roughly 6 to 12 cycles. Each CDR3 protein is one row after TCRdb ran MiXCR on the 5' RACE reads. The sample gives about 1,500,000 distinct CDR3 sequences, roughly 30% of which show up once; 7.7% is in the top ten. Input material: blood. The rearrangement joins TRBV29-1 to TRBJ2-4; D gene ambiguous. This sequence was found in a woman in her twenties or thirties in good health. The CDR3 reads CSVDVRQKNIQYF. In DNA form, the CDR3 reads TGCAGCGTTGACGTTAGGCAGAAAAACATTCAGTACTTC.